The source of this T cell receptor (beta chain) is a study of graft-versus-host responses after intestinal transplantation. Study at large: The whole recipient group had anti-thymocyte globulin induction followed by tacrolimus and steroids for two to three years. Study-wide findings and caveats: Patients with graft-donor T cell macrochimerism had high graft-versus-host to host-versus-graft clonal ratios in allografts. An association linked early post-transplant HvG declines with peak circulating GvH clone levels. There were GvH clones found in recipient marrow, and some of them appeared first in ileum or blood.

The data were produced by immunoSEQ multiplex PCR, yet TCRdb's version contains in-frame clones alone and is incomplete. Among around 15,000 clones listed, roughly three quarters were seen once. This clone has only a few counts. Its antigen remains unidentified. Trimming took off 2 bases at V and 3 bases at J, with 7 bases between the two ends. Germline CDR1 and CDR2: SEHNR and FQNEAQ (reference sequence). The length of the CDR3 is 13 residues. Intraepithelial and lamina propria lymphocytes were isolated from graft specimens. Specimen: ileum tissue, collected around 470 days after intestinal transplant. This chain joins TRBV7-9 and TRBJ1-1, with D hard to call. The receptor was isolated from a human patient who received an intestinal transplant, so some T cells may come from the graft donor. In DNA, the CDR3 is TGTGCCAGCAGCTTATGGCGGGACACTGAAGCTTTCTTT. It encodes CASSLWRDTEAFF.